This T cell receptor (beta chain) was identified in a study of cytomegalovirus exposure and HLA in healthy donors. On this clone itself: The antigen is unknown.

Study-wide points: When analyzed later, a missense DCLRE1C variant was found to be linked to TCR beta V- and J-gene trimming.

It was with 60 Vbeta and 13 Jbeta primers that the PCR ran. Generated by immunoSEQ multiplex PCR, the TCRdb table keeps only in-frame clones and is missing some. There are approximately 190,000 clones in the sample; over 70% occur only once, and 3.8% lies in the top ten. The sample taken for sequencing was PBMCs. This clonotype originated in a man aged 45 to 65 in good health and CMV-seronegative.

This CDR3 is CAWSHTGVGTEAFF. The DNA of the CDR3 is TGTGCCTGGAGTCATACAGGGGTTGGGACTGAAGCTTTCTTT. The V call is TRBV30, the J call TRBJ1-1, with 7 bases identical to TRBD1. With V trimmed by 2 bases and J by 5 bases, 8 bases remained unmatched. CDR3 length: 14 residues. In germline, CDR1 is GTSNPN, CDR2 SVGIG (reference sequence).